A single sample is the source of the 5 T cell receptor beta chains below, sequenced in a study of shared clonotypes between healthy human individuals. The assay was immunoSEQ multiplex PCR, and TCRdb's table has in-frame clones only and misses some. The data contain roughly 2 million clones, almost 96% of them singletons. Source material: naive CD4+ T cells sorted from blood. The subset was: CD45RA+ positively selected. The receptors stem from a man younger than 35 in good health.

This rearrangement joins TRBV30 to TRBJ1-4; D is perhaps TRBD1 (5 bases). V lost 7 bases and J 0 bases, leaving 18 bases between the germline ends. CDR3 size: 16 residues. The V gene's germline CDR1 is GTSNPN and CDR2 SVGIG (reference sequence). CDR3 sequence: CAFAKGRAATNEKLFF. For the CDR3, the DNA is TGTGCCTTCGCAAAGGGACGGGCGGCAACTAATGAAAAACTGTTTTTT.

The chain carries TRBV28 and TRBJ2-1, with 9 bases identical to TRBD2. V lost 7 bases and J lost 9; bases outside the gene matches: 13. CDR3 length: 15 amino acids. Germline CDR1 and CDR2: MDHEN and SYDVKM. CDR3 residues: CASTLLKREDGEQFF. The CDR3 DNA is TGTGCCAGCACACTACTGAAGCGGGAGGACGGTGAGCAGTTCTTC.

The V gene is TRBV29-1, the J gene TRBJ2-3; unclear D gene. Trimming left V 7 bases short and J 5 bases short, with 7 bases between. The CDR3 totals 10 residues. Germline CDR1 reads SQVTM; CDR2 reads ANQGSEA. CDR3 in amino acids: CSGSQDTQYF. The CDR3 nucleotides are TGCAGCGGGTCCCAAGATACGCAGTATTTT.

This clone showed up just once. This chain links TRBV6-4 with TRBJ2-7; 13 nucleotides match TRBD2. Germline loops: CDR1 MRHNA, CDR2 SNTAGT. Trimming cost V 2 bases and J 5 bases; bases outside gene matches: 12. The CDR3 runs 18 residues. In nucleotides, the CDR3 is TGTGCCAGCAGTGACGCCCAACTATGGACTAGCGGGAGACACGAGCAGTACTTC. Translation gives CASSDAQLWTSGRHEQYF.

V and J are TRBV7-9 and TRBJ2-3; D is possibly TRBD1 (6 bases). Germline V gene lookup returns CDR1 SEHNR and CDR2 FQNEAQ (reference sequence). V shed 5 bases and J shed 12 bases, with 24 bases lying between them. This CDR3 comprises 15 residues. DNA for the CDR3: TGTGCCAGCAGCCCATCGGGACACCGGTCCACCGTACAGTATTTT. It encodes CASSPSGHRSTVQYF.